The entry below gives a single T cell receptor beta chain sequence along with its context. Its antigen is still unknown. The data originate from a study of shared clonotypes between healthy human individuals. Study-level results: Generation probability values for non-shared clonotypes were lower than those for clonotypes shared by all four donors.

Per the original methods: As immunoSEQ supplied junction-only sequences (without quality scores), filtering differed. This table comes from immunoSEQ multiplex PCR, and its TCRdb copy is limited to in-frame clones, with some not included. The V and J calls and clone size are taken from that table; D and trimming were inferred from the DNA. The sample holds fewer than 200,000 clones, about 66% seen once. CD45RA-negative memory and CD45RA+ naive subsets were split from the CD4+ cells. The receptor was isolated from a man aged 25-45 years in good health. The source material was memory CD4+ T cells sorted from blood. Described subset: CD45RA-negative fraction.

The CDR3 loop reads CASSSQQGVGTEQYF. DNA for the CDR3: TGTGCCAGCAGCTCACAACAGGGGGTAGGGACCGAGCAGTACTTC. The genes are TRBV7-8 and TRBJ2-7, with 8 bases identical to TRBD1. Germline assignment: CDR1 SGHVS and CDR2 FQNEAQ. The CDR3 totals 15 residues. V shed 4 bases and J 6 bases; nucleotides not matched to a gene: 11. Supplemented by reference TRBV7-8 and TRBJ2-7, the full variable domain reads GAGVSQSPRYKVAKRGQDVALRCDPISGHVSLFWYQQALGQGPEFLTYFQNEAQLDKSGLPSDRFFAERPEGSVSTLKIQRTQQEDSAVYLCASSSQQGVGTEQYFGPGTRLTVT.